A selection of T cell receptor beta chains follows, all from one sample in a study of cytomegalovirus exposure and HLA in healthy donors. Sequencing used immunoSEQ multiplex PCR; TCRdb keeps in-frame clones, though not all of them. In the table there are roughly 170,000 clones, about 86% of which are singletons. The sample was PBMCs. These receptors originate from a woman aged 30 to 39 in good health and CMV-seronegative. The CDR3 runs from the conserved cysteine through the conserved F or W. A D gene is named only where the DNA matches it firmly. Not all rows give a size; the values are once, few, many and, for expanded clones, a class.

size	D	V	J	CDR3	DNA
few	-	TRBV6-5	TRBJ2-7	CASSVGIGSRSEQYF	TGTGCCAGCAGTGTGGGGATAGGGAGCAGGAGCGAGCAGTACTTC
-	-	TRBV7-6	TRBJ2-1	CASSPTGGGYNEQFF	TGTGCCAGCAGCCCAACAGGGGGGGGCTACAATGAGCAGTTCTTC
-	TRBD2	TRBV18	TRBJ2-1	CASSPGGYNEQFF	TGTGCCAGCTCACCGGGGGGGTACAATGAGCAGTTCTTC
-	TRBD2	TRBV4-2	TRBJ2-3	CASSHRAGGWTDTQYF	TGTGCCAGCAGCCACCGAGCGGGAGGGTGGACAGATACGCAGTATTTT
once	-	TRBV5-6	TRBJ1-6	CASSLGGWNSPLHF	TGTGCCAGCAGCTTGGGAGGGTGGAATTCACCCCTCCACTTT
once	TRBD1	TRBV7-9	TRBJ1-1	CSSSLGTGENTEAFF	TGTTCCAGCAGCTTAGGGACAGGTGAGAACACTGAAGCTTTCTTT
-	-	TRBV28	TRBJ1-6	CASRDSGLSPLHF	TGTGCCAGCAGAGATTCAGGCCTTTCACCCCTCCACTTT
-	TRBD1	TRBV4-3	TRBJ1-2	CASSQSGTGDIGYTF	TGCGCCAGCAGCCAATCCGGGACAGGGGATATTGGCTACACCTTC
-	-	TRBV5-1	TRBJ2-2	CASSLDGPGELFF	TGCGCCAGCAGCTTGGATGGGCCCGGGGAGCTGTTTTTT
-	-	TRBV5-1	TRBJ2-5	CASSLVPGQQETQYF	TGCGCCAGCAGCTTGGTTCCAGGGCAGCAAGAGACCCAGTACTTC
few	-	TRBV18	TRBJ2-5	CASSPQGRETQYF	TGTGCCAGCTCACCACAGGGGCGAGAGACCCAGTACTTC
-	TRBD2	TRBV5-4	TRBJ2-1	CASSQVGAGGRDEQFF	TGTGCCAGCAGCCAGGTTGGGGCGGGAGGAAGGGATGAGCAGTTCTTC
-	-	TRBV30	TRBJ2-5	CAWSMTGRRGETQYF	TGTGCCTGGAGTATGACAGGGCGGAGGGGGGAGACCCAGTACTTC
-	-	TRBV5-1	TRBJ2-7	CASSLVGQAYEQYF	TGCGCCAGCAGCTTGGTGGGCCAAGCCTACGAGCAGTACTTC
-	-	TRBV27	TRBJ1-2	CASSADSRRPYGYTF	TGTGCCAGCAGTGCGGACAGCCGCCGCCCTTATGGCTACACCTTC
few	TRBD1	TRBV4-1	TRBJ1-1	CASSQEGRQGRTEAFF	TGCGCCAGCAGCCAAGAAGGCCGACAGGGCCGGACTGAAGCTTTCTTT
-	-	TRBV11-2	TRBJ2-3	CASSPTGDTQYF	TGTGCCAGCAGCCCGACGGGAGATACGCAGTATTTT
-	TRBD1	TRBV4-1	TRBJ2-5	CASSQGDRSQETQYF	TGCGCCAGCAGCCAAGGGGACAGAAGCCAAGAGACCCAGTACTTC
-	-	TRBV11-2	TRBJ2-2	CASSTEGTGELFF	TGTGCCAGCAGCACCGAGGGAACCGGGGAGCTGTTTTTT
-	TRBD1	TRBV10-3	TRBJ1-2	CAISEPRTGGYGYTF	TGTGCCATCAGTGAGCCACGGACAGGCGGCTATGGCTACACCTTC
-	TRBD1	TRBV19	TRBJ1-5	CASSGTADQPQHF	TGTGCCAGTAGCGGGACAGCCGATCAGCCCCAGCATTTT
-	TRBD1	TRBV15	TRBJ1-4	CATSRGGQEESKPGATNEKLFF	TGTGCCACCAGCAGGGGCGGACAGGAGGAATCTAAACCTGGAGCAACTAATGAAAAACTGTTTTTT
-	-	TRBV5-7	TRBJ2-7	CASSMDSGAFLYEQYF	TGTGCCAGCAGCATGGACAGCGGGGCGTTTCTTTACGAGCAGTACTTC
-	-	TRBV7-2	TRBJ1-1	CASSSTGYTEAFF	TGTGCCAGCAGTTCAACAGGGTACACTGAAGCTTTCTTT